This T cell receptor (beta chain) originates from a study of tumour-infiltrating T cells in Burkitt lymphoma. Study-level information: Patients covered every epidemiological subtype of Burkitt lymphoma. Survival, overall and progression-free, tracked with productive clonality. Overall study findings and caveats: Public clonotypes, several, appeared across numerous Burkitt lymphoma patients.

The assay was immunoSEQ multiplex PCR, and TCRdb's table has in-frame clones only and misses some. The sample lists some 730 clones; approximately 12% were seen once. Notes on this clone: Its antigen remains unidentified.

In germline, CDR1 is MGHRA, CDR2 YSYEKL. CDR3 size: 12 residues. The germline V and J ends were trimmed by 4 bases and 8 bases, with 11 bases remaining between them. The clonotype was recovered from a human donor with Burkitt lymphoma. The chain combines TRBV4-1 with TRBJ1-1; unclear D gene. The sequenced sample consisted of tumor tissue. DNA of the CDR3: TGCGCCAGCAGCCGAGCCTCAGGAGAAGCTTTCTTT. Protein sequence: CASSRASGEAFF.